Shown below are 29 T cell receptor beta chains from a single sample sequenced in a study of T-cell reconstitution after alpha-beta-depleted transplantation in children. TCRbeta library construction was performed incorporating unique molecular identifiers. TCRdb processed the PCR reads anew with MiXCR; each CDR3 protein has one entry. This table holds nearly 350,000 distinct CDR3 sequences, roughly 16% found once. This material consisted of PBMCs, mostly from graft donor cells, taken 360 days after TCRalphabeta/CD19-depleted stem cell transplant. These receptor sequences come from a male patient aged 2 to 10 who had a stem cell transplant for acute lymphoblastic leukemia, so the T cells may come from the graft donor.

This clonotype was seen repeatedly, ten times or more. The J gene is TRBJ2-1, the V gene TRBV4-2, with D perhaps TRBD1 (6 bases). The germline CDR1 and CDR2 sequences are LGHNA and YNFKEQ. The CDR3 covers 16 residues. V lost 0 bases and J 6 bases, leaving 15 bases between the germline ends. This chain's CDR3 is CASSQDQGPPLNEQFF. In DNA form, the CDR3 reads TGTGCCAGCAGCCAAGACCAGGGGCCGCCTCTCAATGAGCAGTTCTTC.

This clonotype has a handful of counts. The rearrangement uses TRBV20-1 and TRBJ1-1; D uncertain. This CDR3 spans 13 amino acids. Trimming took 3 bases from V and 0 from J, leaving 8 bases between them. CDR1 and CDR2 from the germline V gene are DFQATT and SNEGSKA (reference sequence). The CDR3 nucleotides are TGCAGTGCTAGTTGGCAGATGAACACTGAAGCTTTCTTT. Its translation is CSASWQMNTEAFF.

This clonotype was picked up many times. This chain uses TRBV29-1 with TRBJ1-1, with unresolved D. V dropped 3 bases and J dropped 5 bases, with 16 bases sitting between them. CDR3 length: 14 amino acids. Germline V gene data show CDR1 as SQVTM and CDR2 as ANQGSEA. The CDR3 here is CSVEGSGRVTEAFF. The CDR3 region has the DNA TGCAGCGTTGAGGGGTCGGGGAGAGTGACTGAAGCTTTCTTT.

The chain has TRBV11-2 and TRBJ2-7; D remains ambiguous. The length of the CDR3 is 15 residues. V was trimmed by 0 bases and J by 3 bases, leaving 12 bases between them. CDR1 is SGHAT and CDR2 is FQNNGV in the germline V gene. The CDR3 here is CASSLDLVTVYEQYF. The CDR3 DNA sequence: TGTGCCAGCAGCTTAGATCTGGTCACTGTCTACGAGCAGTACTTC.

The chain has TRBV10-3 and TRBJ1-2, with D perhaps TRBD1 (5 bases). The germline CDR1 and CDR2 sequences are ENHRY and SYGVKD. Trimming left V 3 bases short and J 6 bases short, with 14 bases between. CDR3 length: 14 residues. The CDR3 coding sequence is TGTGCCATCAGTGATTACAGCCCGGGGGATGGCTACACCTTC. It is translated as CAISDYSPGDGYTF.

In this sample, this clonotype turned up a few times. This chain uses TRBV18 with TRBJ2-2; D may be TRBD1 (6 bases). V was clipped by 4 bases and J by 2 bases, with 14 bases between them. From germline, CDR1 is KGHSH and CDR2 LQKENI. This CDR3 has 16 residues. CDR3 in amino acids: CASSLNLQGNTGELFF. In DNA, the CDR3 is TGTGCCAGCTCACTAAACCTACAGGGCAACACCGGGGAGCTGTTTTTT.

V gene TRBV6-1 combines with J gene TRBJ1-4, with 11 positions matching TRBD1. In germline, CDR1 is MNHNS, CDR2 SASEGT. This CDR3 comprises 14 residues. V lost 5 bases, J lost 8 bases, and 4 bases stayed unmatched. CDR3 residues: CASSPWDRGEKLFF. The CDR3 DNA is TGTGCCAGCAGTCCCTGGGACAGGGGGGAAAAACTGTTTTTT.

The chain joins TRBV5-6 to TRBJ2-1; 12 nucleotides align to TRBD2. In germline, CDR1 is SGHDT, CDR2 YYEEEE. V shed 2 bases, J shed 0 bases, and the junction held 6 bases outside the gene matches. This CDR3 is built from 18 residues. The CDR3 region has the DNA TGTGCCAGCAGCTTTCTAGCGGGAGGGCCAAGCTCCTACAATGAGCAGTTCTTC. Translated: CASSFLAGGPSSYNEQFF.

The sample holds many counts of this clonotype. The genes are TRBV12-3 or TRBV12-4 and TRBJ1-1; no definite D call. The CDR3 has 15 residues. Trimming cost V 3 bases and J 3 bases, with 14 bases left between them. The CDR3 region has the DNA TGTGCCAGCAGTTTCTCATGGGATCAGGACACTGAAGCTTTCTTT. Its translation: CASSFSWDQDTEAFF.

The V gene is TRBV18, the J gene TRBJ2-3; 10 bases fit TRBD1. V trimming: 0 bases; J trimming: 3 bases; junction bases outside the gene matches: 3. CDR1 and CDR2 from the germline V gene are KGHSH and LQKENI. The CDR3 is 16 residues long. The CDR3 region is CASSPPRGQGTDTQYF. The CDR3 bases are TGTGCCAGCTCACCACCGCGGGGACAGGGGACAGATACGCAGTATTTT.

The chain has TRBV7-3 and TRBJ2-2, with D hard to call. The CDR3 totals 15 residues. Germline lookup yields CDR1 SGHTA and CDR2 FQGTGA. The germline V and J ends were trimmed by 0 bases and 4 bases, with 9 bases remaining between them. The CDR3 DNA is TGTGCCAGCAGCTTAACGAGCCTTGGCACCGGGGAGCTGTTTTTT. It yields the protein CASSLTSLGTGELFF.

Only a few counts were recorded for this clonotype. The rearrangement uses TRBV3-1 and TRBJ2-5; perhaps TRBD1 as D (6 bases). Trimming left V 2 bases short and J 1 base short, with 11 bases between. The CDR3 consists of 15 residues. CDR1 and CDR2 (germline): LGHDT, YNNKEL (reference sequence). The CDR3 protein is CASSQRTVPQETQYF. The CDR3 DNA reads TGTGCCAGCAGCCAACGGACAGTCCCCCAAGAGACCCAGTACTTC.

The table lists this clonotype with a few counts. The CDR3 sequence is CASSFKASGDEQFF. The CDR3 DNA follows: TGCGCCAGCAGCTTTAAAGCGTCTGGGGATGAGCAGTTCTTC. The genes are TRBV5-1 and TRBJ2-1; no clear D. The CDR3 totals 14 residues. The germline gives CDR1 SGHRS, CDR2 YFSETQ. The V and J ends lost 2 bases and 8 bases respectively, with 14 bases between them.

The gene calls are TRBV6-2 or TRBV6-3 and TRBJ2-1; 7 bases are shared with TRBD1. Unmatched junction bases numbered 5, after V lost 1 base and J lost 5 bases. From germline, CDR1 is MNHEY and CDR2 SVGEGT. The CDR3 spans 15 residues. The CDR3 DNA reads TGTGCCAGCAGTTACTGGGACAGAGAGGACAATGAGCAGTTCTTC. This gives the protein CASSYWDREDNEQFF.

This clonotype was observed a few times. V usage is TRBV30 and J usage is TRBJ1-2; D is ambiguous. The CDR3 contains 13 residues. V was clipped by 0 bases and J by 4 bases, with 9 bases between them. Germline V gene data show CDR1 as GTSNPN and CDR2 as SVGIG (reference sequence). CDR3 residues: CAWSVARLYGYTF. CDR3 nucleotides: TGTGCCTGGAGTGTTGCACGGCTCTATGGCTACACCTTC.

This sequence joins TRBV27 and TRBJ2-7; 7 positions match TRBD2. This CDR3 spans 16 amino acids. J gave up 3 bases and V 0 bases, and 8 bases lay outside the gene matches. Germline V gene data show CDR1 as MNHEY and CDR2 as SMNVEV (reference sequence). CDR3 protein: CASSLSTGRGYYEQYF. The CDR3 DNA sequence: TGTGCCAGCAGTTTATCGACGGGGCGGGGGTACTACGAGCAGTACTTC.

V gene TRBV12-3 or TRBV12-4 combines with J gene TRBJ2-7; D may correspond to TRBD1 or TRBD2 (5 bases each). V was pared by 1 base and J by 7 bases, with 17 bases between. The CDR3 spans 15 residues. Here the CDR3 DNA reads TGTGCCAGCAGTTTAGTATCGGCCGCATGGGGGGAGCAGTACTTC. Translating it yields CASSLVSAAWGEQYF.

The chain carries TRBV19 and TRBJ2-6, with D perhaps assigned TRBD1 or TRBD2 (6 bases each). Germline loops: CDR1 LNHDA, CDR2 SQIVND (reference sequence). V was clipped by 3 bases and J by 2 bases, with 8 bases between them. CDR3 length equals 15 residues. The CDR3 loop is CASSMEGAGANVLTF. The CDR3, as DNA: TGTGCCAGTAGTATGGAGGGGGCTGGGGCCAACGTCCTGACTTTC.

This chain connects TRBV29-1 to TRBJ2-3; D ambiguous. The germline V gene encodes CDR1 SQVTM and CDR2 ANQGSEA. The CDR3 is 11 residues long. V lost 7 bases and J lost 0, with 5 bases in between. The DNA of the CDR3 is TGCAGCGAGACTAGCACAGATACGCAGTATTTT. Translation: CSETSTDTQYF.

Many counts were recorded for this clonotype. The chain has TRBV6-2 or TRBV6-3 and TRBJ1-2, with D possibly matching TRBD1 (5 bases). The CDR3 is made up of 11 amino acids. Trimming left V 2 bases short and J 10 bases short, with 8 bases between. CDR1 is MNHEY and CDR2 is SVGEGT in the germline V gene. CDR3 sequence (DNA): TGTGCCAGCAGTTACGGGGGGATCTACACCTTC. It encodes CASSYGGIYTF.

This clonotype was observed many times. In DNA form, the CDR3 reads TGCAGCGGCGCAGGGTTGCGAGGTTGGAATGAGCAGTTCTTC. Protein sequence: CSGAGLRGWNEQFF. This chain connects TRBV29-1 to TRBJ2-1; weak D call: TRBD1 (5 bases). Between the trimmed V and J ends, which lost 7 bases and 7 bases, there was a span of 20 bases. Germline loops: CDR1 SQVTM, CDR2 ANQGSEA. The CDR3 length is 14 residues.

The rearrangement joins TRBV5-6 to TRBJ2-3, with TRBD2 matching 15 bases. This CDR3 has 16 residues. Germline V lookup: CDR1 SGHDT, CDR2 YYEEEE. V shed 4 bases, J shed 1 base, and the junction held 1 base outside the gene matches. The CDR3 is CASSGLAGGRTDTQYF. The DNA for the CDR3 is TGTGCCAGCAGCGGACTAGCGGGAGGGCGCACAGATACGCAGTATTTT.

The chain couples TRBV6-5 to TRBJ1-5; D call uncertain. The CDR3 totals 13 residues. Trimming took off 2 bases at V and 4 bases at J, with 6 bases between the two ends. The germline CDR1 and CDR2 sequences are MNHEY and SVGAGI. CDR3 in DNA: TGTGCCAGCAGTTACGGTTCTAATCAGCCCCAGCATTTT. Encoded protein: CASSYGSNQPQHF.

This clonotype was detected many times. This chain uses TRBV5-1 with TRBJ2-7; D unclear. The CDR3 has 13 amino acids. CDR1 is SGHRS, CDR2 YFSETQ, per germline. V gave up 0 bases and J gave up 0 bases, with 4 bases separating them. The CDR3 nucleotides read TGCGCCAGCAGCTTGGAGTCCTCCTACGAGCAGTACTTC. Its protein product is CASSLESSYEQYF. Based on the CDR3 plus reference TRBV5-1 and TRBJ2-7, the full variable domain is KAGVTQTPRYLIKTRGQQVTLSCSPISGHRSVSWYQQTPGQGLQFLFEYFSETQRNKGNFPGRFSGRQFSNSRSEMNVSTLELGDSALYLCASSLESSYEQYFGPGTRLTVT.

CDR3 nucleotide sequence: TGTGCCAGCAGCCCGTTAGGGCCCGGGGAGCTGTTTTTT. Encoded protein: CASSPLGPGELFF. The chain recombines TRBV7-2 with TRBJ2-2; D ambiguous. Germline CDR1 reads SGHTA; CDR2 reads FQGNSA. The CDR3 is 13 amino acids. V dropped 5 bases and J dropped 6 bases, with 10 bases sitting between them.

This clonotype was found a few times. The CDR3 region is CASGFSYEQYF. DNA for the CDR3: TGTGCCAGCGGGTTCTCCTACGAGCAGTACTTC. V gene TRBV28 combines with J gene TRBJ2-7; D gene ambiguous. Germline values: CDR1 MDHEN, CDR2 SYDVKM. The CDR3 has 11 residues. V was pared by 8 bases and J by 0 bases, with 5 bases between.

The rearrangement joins TRBV6-1 to TRBJ2-3; perhaps TRBD2 as D (6 bases). In germline, CDR1 is MNHNS, CDR2 SASEGT. The CDR3 consists of 14 residues. V lost 5 bases, J lost 4 bases, and 13 bases lay in between. CDR3 sequence (DNA): TGTGCCAGCAGTCGAGCGGGTACTGCAGATACGCAGTATTTT. Its translation is CASSRAGTADTQYF.

This rearrangement joins TRBV15 to TRBJ2-3; the match to TRBD2 covers 7 bases. The length of the CDR3 is 16 residues. V was clipped by 5 bases and J by 4 bases; unmatched bases: 12. In germline, CDR1 is LNHNV, CDR2 YYDKDF (reference sequence). As DNA, the CDR3 is TGTGCCACCAGCGTCAGCCGGGGCGGGAGCTCAGATACGCAGTATTTT. Translation: CATSVSRGGSSDTQYF. Full variable domain (outside the CDR3, taken from reference TRBV15 and TRBJ2-3): DAMVIQNPRYQVTQFGKPVTLSCSQTLNHNVMYWYQQKSSQAPKLLFHYYDKDFNNEADTPDNFQSRRPNTSFCFLDIRSPGLGDTAMYLCATSVSRGGSSDTQYFGPGTRLTVL.

This clonotype was seen a handful of times. J is TRBJ2-3 and V is TRBV7-9; unclear D gene. The germline gives CDR1 SEHNR, CDR2 FQNEAQ (reference sequence). CDR3 size: 15 residues. V was shortened by 7 bases and J by 2 bases, with 16 bases between the two germline ends. The CDR3 reads CASTPGRTNTDTQYF. Here the CDR3 DNA reads TGTGCCAGCACCCCCGGCAGAACAAACACAGATACGCAGTATTTT.